Below are 29 T cell receptor beta chains sequenced from a single sample in a study of spatial heterogeneity in lung cancer (dated by TCRdb to the late 2010s). This specimen's time point label, per the study, means: sample taken at primary tumor resection. The library was prepared using 5' RACE. Sequencing was performed on a NextSeq 500. The public reads were reprocessed in TCRdb via fastp at Q25 and MiXCR, keeping in-frame beta chains. Merged by CDR3 protein, the rows form single entries marked with the most common genes and DNA. This sample is represented by 35,000 to 40,000 distinct CDR3 sequences; 6.5% to 9% of them were singletons. The ten largest clonotypes hold 25% to 30% of the sample. This material consisted of PBMCs, taken at surgery. All receptors come from a female donor with early-stage non-small cell lung cancer.

This clonotype has a count of ten or more. The gene calls are TRBV27 and TRBJ2-2; D unclear. Germline assignment: CDR1 MNHEY and CDR2 SMNVEV (reference sequence). Trimming pared 2 bases from V and 6 bases from J, leaving 7 bases between. The CDR3 has 13 residues. CDR3 residues: CASSLIRAGELFF. In DNA, the CDR3 is TGTGCCAGCAGTTTAATAAGGGCCGGGGAGCTGTTTTTT.

The sample holds many counts of this clonotype. The CDR3 loop is CASSVSGRWNIQYF. For the CDR3, the DNA is TGTGCCAGCAGTGTCAGCGGGAGGTGGAACATTCAGTACTTC. This chain uses TRBV2 with TRBJ2-4, with TRBD2 identical over 9 bases. J lost 7 bases, V lost 4 bases, and 5 bases had no gene match. There are 14 residues in the CDR3. The V gene's germline CDR1 is SNHLY and CDR2 FYNNEI.

The chain links TRBV9 to TRBJ1-3, with 7 positions matching TRBD1. Per the germline V gene, CDR1 is SGDLS and CDR2 is YYNGEE. The CDR3 runs 16 residues. Trimming cost V 8 bases and J 0 bases; bases outside gene matches: 11. The CDR3 protein is CASATGQVTSGNTIYF. CDR3 in DNA: TGTGCCAGTGCGACAGGGCAAGTCACCTCTGGAAACACCATATATTTT.

The V and J genes are TRBV7-2 and TRBJ1-2; 8 bases map to TRBD1. V shed 6 bases and J 4 bases; nucleotides not matched to a gene: 7. The CDR3 covers 14 residues. The germline V gene encodes CDR1 SGHTA and CDR2 FQGNSA. This CDR3 reads CASSQTGASYGYTF. The CDR3 nucleotides are TGTGCCAGCAGTCAGACAGGGGCTTCCTATGGCTACACCTTC.

This clonotype was counted a few times. The V gene is TRBV7-2, the J gene TRBJ2-3; 14 nucleotides line up with TRBD2. From germline, CDR1 is SGHTA and CDR2 FQGNSA. There are 16 residues in the CDR3. V shed 1 base, J shed 6 bases, and the junction held 3 bases outside the gene matches. The CDR3 coding sequence is TGTGCCAGCAGCTTAGGCCGGACTAGCGGGGGGGATACGCAGTATTTT. It translates to CASSLGRTSGGDTQYF. Drawing the rest from reference TRBV7-2 and TRBJ2-3, the complete variable domain is GAGVSQSPSNKVTEKGKDVELRCDPISGHTALYWYRQSLGQGLEFLIYFQGNSAPDKSGLPSDRFSAERTGGSVSTLTIQRTQQEDSAVYLCASSLGRTSGGDTQYFGPGTRLTVL.

There are many counts of this clonotype. The chain has TRBV2 and TRBJ2-4, with D possibly matching TRBD2 (5 bases). The CDR3 is made up of 13 amino acids. Germline V gene lookup returns CDR1 SNHLY and CDR2 FYNNEI. V lost 8 bases, J lost 6 bases, and 14 bases lay in between. This CDR3 is CASARDPGNIQYF. The CDR3 DNA sequence: TGTGCCAGCGCGAGGGATCCCGGAAACATTCAGTACTTC.

The chain joins TRBV19 to TRBJ1-4; the D is unclear. The CDR3 loop spans 14 amino acids. The germline V and J ends were trimmed by 5 bases and 8 bases, with 15 bases remaining between them. Germline values: CDR1 LNHDA, CDR2 SQIVND (reference sequence). CDR3 in amino acids: CASSPRPRREKLFF. The CDR3 DNA reads TGTGCCAGTAGTCCTCGCCCGCGCCGGGAAAAACTGTTTTTT.

This clonotype was seen at least ten times. The rearrangement links TRBV29-1 to TRBJ2-3, with D tentatively TRBD1 or TRBD2 (6 bases each). The CDR3 runs 12 residues. The V gene's germline CDR1 is SQVTM and CDR2 ANQGSEA. V gave up 3 bases and J gave up 4 bases, with 8 bases separating them. The DNA for the CDR3 is TGCAGCGTTGACGGGGGCTCAGATACGCAGTATTTT. Translating it yields CSVDGGSDTQYF.

This clonotype was seen a few times. The J gene is TRBJ1-1, the V gene TRBV18; possibly TRBD1 for D (6 bases). CDR1 and CDR2 (germline): KGHSH, LQKENI. Deletions cut 3 bases from V and 2 bases from J, with 16 bases between. The CDR3 contains 16 residues. The CDR3 region is CASSPLQDRRNTEAFF. CDR3 DNA: TGTGCCAGCTCACCGCTGCAGGACAGAAGAAACACTGAAGCTTTCTTT.

The table lists this clonotype with many counts. V and J are TRBV2 and TRBJ2-3; D ambiguous. There are 13 residues in the CDR3. CDR1 and CDR2 from the germline V gene are SNHLY and FYNNEI. V lost 6 bases to trimming and J lost 3 bases, with 10 bases between them. The CDR3 spells CASSFLGTDTQYF. The CDR3 bases are TGTGCCAGCAGCTTCCTGGGGACAGATACGCAGTATTTT.

The chain is built from TRBV2 and TRBJ2-4; D ambiguous. Germline V gives CDR1 SNHLY, CDR2 FYNNEI. The CDR3 length is 13 residues. The V end lost 8 bases, the J end lost 3 bases, and 11 bases lay between the germline ends. CDR3 amino acids: CASEQAVKNIQYF. The CDR3 DNA follows: TGTGCCAGCGAGCAGGCGGTCAAAAACATTCAGTACTTC.

This clonotype was counted at least ten times. V usage is TRBV5-1 and J usage is TRBJ2-3; TRBD2 matches at 10 bases. The CDR3 covers 16 residues. The junction had 10 bases not matched to a gene; V was cut back by 4 bases and J by 5 bases. CDR1 SGHRS and CDR2 YFSETQ come from the germline V gene. CDR3 in amino acids: CASSGSGTSVGDTQYF. The CDR3 nucleotides are TGCGCCAGCAGCGGTTCCGGGACTAGCGTTGGAGATACGCAGTATTTT. The full variable domain, completed using reference TRBV5-1 and TRBJ2-3, is KAGVTQTPRYLIKTRGQQVTLSCSPISGHRSVSWYQQTPGQGLQFLFEYFSETQRNKGNFPGRFSGRQFSNSRSEMNVSTLELGDSALYLCASSGSGTSVGDTQYFGPGTRLTVL.

In its sample, this clonotype was seen many times. This chain joins TRBV7-2 and TRBJ2-1, with TRBD2 matching 11 bases. Looked up from germline, CDR1 is SGHTA and CDR2 is FQGNSA. The CDR3 consists of 15 residues. The V and J ends lost 3 bases and 5 bases, in that order; junction bases with no gene match: 3. This chain's CDR3 is CASSFGLAGNNEQFF. CDR3 in DNA: TGTGCCAGCAGCTTCGGACTAGCGGGTAACAATGAGCAGTTCTTC.

Only a few counts were recorded for this clonotype. The gene calls are TRBV6-1 and TRBJ1-1; TRBD1 matches at 7 bases. Looked up from germline, CDR1 is MNHNS and CDR2 is SASEGT. This CDR3 has 13 residues. Unmatched junction bases numbered 6, after V lost 3 bases and J lost 8 bases. The CDR3: CASSDGTATEAFF. The CDR3 bases are TGTGCCAGCAGTGACGGGACAGCGACCGAAGCTTTCTTT.

This clonotype ranks as medium-sized (0.01 to 0.1%). The V and J genes are TRBV5-4 and TRBJ2-7; no reliable D call. CDR1 and CDR2 from the germline V gene are SGHNT and YYREEE (reference sequence). There are 14 residues in the CDR3. With 0 bases removed from V and 2 bases from J, the gap between germline ends came to 9 bases. In DNA form, the CDR3 reads TGTGCCAGCAGCTTGGACGGTGTTACCTACGAGCAGTACTTC. This sequence encodes CASSLDGVTYEQYF.

This chain links TRBV2 with TRBJ2-6, with 9 bases identical to TRBD1. CDR1 is SNHLY and CDR2 is FYNNEI in the germline V gene. The CDR3 sequence is 18 residues long. V lost 6 bases to trimming and J lost 1 base; unmatched junction nucleotides: 10. The CDR3 sequence: CASRHRDRAMSGANVLTF. The DNA for the CDR3 is TGTGCCAGCAGGCACAGGGACAGGGCGATGTCTGGGGCCAACGTCCTGACTTTC.

At least ten counts were recorded for this clonotype. CDR3 sequence: CASSLSLAGEQFF. The CDR3 DNA reads as TGTGCCAGCAGTTTATCCCTAGCGGGGGAGCAGTTCTTC. The chain has TRBV27 and TRBJ2-1, with 9 positions matching TRBD2. The trim removed 0 bases at V and 10 bases at J, leaving 1 base unmatched. CDR1 MNHEY and CDR2 SMNVEV come from the germline V gene (reference sequence). CDR3 length: 13 amino acids.

This clonotype has more than one count but fewer than ten. V and J are TRBV20-1 and TRBJ2-3; D unclear. The CDR3 contains 14 residues. Trimming pared 1 base from V and 5 bases from J, leaving 13 bases between. The germline gives CDR1 DFQATT, CDR2 SNEGSKA (reference sequence). The CDR3 sequence: CSARVPGIRDTQYF. The DNA for the CDR3 is TGCAGTGCTAGAGTACCTGGGATTCGAGATACGCAGTATTTT.

Ten or more counts support this clonotype. The V gene is TRBV5-1, the J gene TRBJ2-3; D call uncertain. The length of the CDR3 is 16 residues. CDR1 is SGHRS, CDR2 YFSETQ, per germline. Trimming removed 0 bases at V and 0 bases at J, with 11 bases between. The DNA for the CDR3 is TGCGCCAGCAGCTTGGGTTTGGAACTTAGCACAGATACGCAGTATTTT. It is translated as CASSLGLELSTDTQYF.

There are many counts of this clonotype. V is TRBV2 and J is TRBJ2-2; D is perhaps TRBD2 (5 bases). Trimming took 4 bases from V and 6 from J, leaving 6 bases between them. This CDR3 has 12 amino acids. The germline V gene encodes CDR1 SNHLY and CDR2 FYNNEI. CDR3 sequence: CASSGGPGELFF. The DNA of the CDR3 is TGTGCCAGCAGTGGAGGGCCCGGGGAGCTGTTTTTT.

The J gene is TRBJ1-2, the V gene TRBV28; 7 nucleotides align to TRBD1. V was clipped by 6 bases and J by 4 bases; unmatched bases: 11. Per the germline V gene, CDR1 is MDHEN and CDR2 is SYDVKM. There are 15 residues in the CDR3. The CDR3 DNA sequence: TGTGCCAGCAGGCTTCCGGGACAGCACTCCTATGGCTACACCTTC. This translates into CASRLPGQHSYGYTF.

This clonotype was detected many times. The chain links TRBV14 to TRBJ2-5; D is possibly TRBD2 (5 bases). The CDR3 contains 13 residues. V lost 4 bases and J lost 7, with 13 bases in between. The germline CDR1 and CDR2 sequences are SGHDN and FVKESK. Written as DNA, the CDR3 is TGTGCCAGCAGCCCTCTAGGTGGAGGGACCCAGTACTTC. It specifies CASSPLGGGTQYF.

This clonotype was detected many times. This chain connects TRBV29-1 to TRBJ2-5; 9 bases map to TRBD2. CDR1 is SQVTM and CDR2 is ANQGSEA in the germline V gene. The CDR3 runs 14 residues. The J segment lost 2 bases and the V segment lost 6 bases, leaving 7 bases of the junction unmatched. The CDR3 here is CSVGGLAIQETQYF. CDR3 DNA: TGCAGCGTGGGGGGACTAGCAATACAAGAGACCCAGTACTTC.

As concerns this clonotype: One base away lies a much larger clone, so this may be a sequencing read error. The chain links TRBV7-9 to TRBJ2-3; no clear D. Per germline, CDR1 SEHNR and CDR2 FQNEAQ (reference sequence). The CDR3 runs 16 residues. The ends were cut back, 4 bases at V and 0 bases at J, with 14 bases in the middle. The CDR3 nucleotides read TGTGCCAGCAGCTCCCCTTTAGTGGCGAGCACAGATACGCAGTATTTT. This gives the protein CASSSPLVASTDTQYF. The full variable domain, in which reference TRBV7-9 and TRBJ2-3 provide the parts outside the CDR3, is DTGVSQNPRHKITKRGQNVTFRCDPISEHNRLYWYRQTLGQGPEFLTYFQNEAQLEKSRLLSDRFSAERPKGSFSTLEIQRTEQGDSAMYLCASSSPLVASTDTQYFGPGTRLTVL.

At least ten counts were recorded for this clonotype. The chain recombines TRBV7-6 with TRBJ1-1; no clear D gene. Germline V CDR1 and CDR2: SGHVS, FNYEAQ. The CDR3 is made up of 13 amino acids. Trimming stripped 4 bases from V and 4 bases from J, with 10 bases between. CDR3 nucleotide sequence: TGTGCCAGCAGCTCCGCCCCAGCCACTGAAGCTTTCTTT. It translates to CASSSAPATEAFF.

This chain uses TRBV5-5 with TRBJ2-5; the match to TRBD2 covers 7 bases. The V and J ends lost 3 bases and 2 bases, in that order; junction bases with no gene match: 4. CDR1 is SGHKS, CDR2 YYEKEE, per germline (reference sequence). The CDR3 runs 14 residues. In nucleotides, the CDR3 is TGTGCCAGCAGCTGGGAGGGACGGCAAGAGACCCAGTACTTC. Protein product: CASSWEGRQETQYF.

This clonotype was observed many times. The chain joins TRBV11-2 to TRBJ2-5, with D possibly matching TRBD2 (5 bases). The CDR3 loop spans 14 amino acids. Germline V CDR1 and CDR2: SGHAT, FQNNGV. Trimming stripped 7 bases from V and 2 bases from J, with 14 bases between. The CDR3 DNA sequence: TGTGCCAGCACCTCCCCTCCGGGACAAGAGACCCAGTACTTC. It is translated as CASTSPPGQETQYF.

The table lists this clonotype with many counts. This chain uses TRBV11-2 with TRBJ2-5; no clear D gene. The V and J ends lost 5 bases and 5 bases respectively, with 18 bases between them. Germline V lookup: CDR1 SGHAT, CDR2 FQNNGV. This CDR3 region has 15 residues. The CDR3 region is CASSPIGIGGETQYF. The CDR3, as DNA: TGTGCCAGCAGCCCGATCGGAATAGGTGGTGAGACCCAGTACTTC.

This clonotype was counted many times. The V call is TRBV10-3, the J call TRBJ2-7, with 12 bases matching TRBD2. The V segment lost 3 bases and the J segment 2 bases; nucleotides outside the gene matches: 5. Germline V gene sequence: CDR1 ENHRY, CDR2 SYGVKD. The CDR3 contains 16 residues. The CDR3 DNA reads as TGTGCCATCAGTGAAACTAGCGGGGGGTTAACCTACGAGCAGTACTTC. Its translation is CAISETSGGLTYEQYF.